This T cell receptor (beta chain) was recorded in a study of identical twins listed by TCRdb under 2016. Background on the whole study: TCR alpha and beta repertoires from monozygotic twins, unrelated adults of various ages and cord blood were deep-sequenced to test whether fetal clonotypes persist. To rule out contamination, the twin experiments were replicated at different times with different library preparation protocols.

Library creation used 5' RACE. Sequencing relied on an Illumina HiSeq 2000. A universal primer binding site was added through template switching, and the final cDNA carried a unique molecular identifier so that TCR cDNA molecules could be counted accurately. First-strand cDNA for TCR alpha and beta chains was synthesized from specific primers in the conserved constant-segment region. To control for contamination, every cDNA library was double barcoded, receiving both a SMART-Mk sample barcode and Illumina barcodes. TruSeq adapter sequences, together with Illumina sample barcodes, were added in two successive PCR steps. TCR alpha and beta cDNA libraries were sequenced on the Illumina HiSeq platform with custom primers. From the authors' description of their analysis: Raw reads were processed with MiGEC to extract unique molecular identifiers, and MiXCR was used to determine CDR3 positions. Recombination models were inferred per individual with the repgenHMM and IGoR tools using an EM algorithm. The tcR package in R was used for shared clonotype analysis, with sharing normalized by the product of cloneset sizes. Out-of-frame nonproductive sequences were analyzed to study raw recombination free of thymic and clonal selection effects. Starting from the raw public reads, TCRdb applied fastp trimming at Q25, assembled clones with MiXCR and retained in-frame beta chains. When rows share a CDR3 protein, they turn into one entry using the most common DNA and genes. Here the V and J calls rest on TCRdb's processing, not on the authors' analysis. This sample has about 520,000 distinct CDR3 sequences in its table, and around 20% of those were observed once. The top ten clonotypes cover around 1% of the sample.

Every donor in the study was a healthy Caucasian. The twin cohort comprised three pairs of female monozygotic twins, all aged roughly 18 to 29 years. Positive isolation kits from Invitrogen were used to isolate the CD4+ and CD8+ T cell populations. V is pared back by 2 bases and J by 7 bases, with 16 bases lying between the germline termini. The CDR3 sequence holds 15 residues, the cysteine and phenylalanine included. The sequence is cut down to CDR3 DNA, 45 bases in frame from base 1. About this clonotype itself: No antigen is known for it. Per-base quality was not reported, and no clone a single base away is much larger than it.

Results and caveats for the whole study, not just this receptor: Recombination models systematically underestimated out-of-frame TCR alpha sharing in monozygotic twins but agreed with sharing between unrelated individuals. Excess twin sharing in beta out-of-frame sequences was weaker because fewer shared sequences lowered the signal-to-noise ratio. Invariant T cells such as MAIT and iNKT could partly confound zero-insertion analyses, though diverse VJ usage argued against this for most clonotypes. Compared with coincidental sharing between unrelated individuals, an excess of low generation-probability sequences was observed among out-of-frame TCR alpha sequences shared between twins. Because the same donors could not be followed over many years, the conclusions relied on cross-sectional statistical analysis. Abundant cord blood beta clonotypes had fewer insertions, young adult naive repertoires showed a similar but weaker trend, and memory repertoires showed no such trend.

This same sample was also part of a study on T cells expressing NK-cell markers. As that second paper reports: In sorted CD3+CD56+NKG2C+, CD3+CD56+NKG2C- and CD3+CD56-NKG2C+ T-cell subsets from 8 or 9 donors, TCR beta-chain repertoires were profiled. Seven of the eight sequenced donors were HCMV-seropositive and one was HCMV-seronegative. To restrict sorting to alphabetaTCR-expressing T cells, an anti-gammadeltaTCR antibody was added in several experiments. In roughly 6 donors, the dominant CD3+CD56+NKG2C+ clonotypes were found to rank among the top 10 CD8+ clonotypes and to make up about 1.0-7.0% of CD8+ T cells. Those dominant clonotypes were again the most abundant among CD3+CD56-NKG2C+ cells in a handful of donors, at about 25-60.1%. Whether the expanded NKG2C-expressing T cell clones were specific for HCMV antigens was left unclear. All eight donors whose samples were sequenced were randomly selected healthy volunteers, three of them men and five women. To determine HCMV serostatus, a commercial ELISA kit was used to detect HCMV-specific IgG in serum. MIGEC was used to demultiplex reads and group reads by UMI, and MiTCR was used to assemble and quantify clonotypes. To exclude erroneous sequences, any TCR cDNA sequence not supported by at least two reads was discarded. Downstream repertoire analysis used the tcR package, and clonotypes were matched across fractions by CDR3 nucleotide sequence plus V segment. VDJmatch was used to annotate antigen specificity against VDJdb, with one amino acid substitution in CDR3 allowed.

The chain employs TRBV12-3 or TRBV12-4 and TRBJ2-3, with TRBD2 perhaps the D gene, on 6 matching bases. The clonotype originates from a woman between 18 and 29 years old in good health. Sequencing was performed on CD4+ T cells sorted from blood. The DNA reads TGTGCCAGCAGTTTAATGGGGGGAGCGTCAAATACGCAGTATTTT. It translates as CASSLMGGASNTQYF.